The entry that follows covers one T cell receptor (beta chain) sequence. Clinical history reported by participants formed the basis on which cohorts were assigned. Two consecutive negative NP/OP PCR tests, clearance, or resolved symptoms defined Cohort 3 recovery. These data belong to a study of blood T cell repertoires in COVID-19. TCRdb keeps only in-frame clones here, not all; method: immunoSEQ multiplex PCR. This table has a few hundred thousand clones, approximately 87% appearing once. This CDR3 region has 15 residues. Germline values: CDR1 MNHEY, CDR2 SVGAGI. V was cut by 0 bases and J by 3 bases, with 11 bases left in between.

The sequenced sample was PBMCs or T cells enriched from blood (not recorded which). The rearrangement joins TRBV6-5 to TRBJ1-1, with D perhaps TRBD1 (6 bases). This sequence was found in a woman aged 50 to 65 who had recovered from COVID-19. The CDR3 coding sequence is TGTGCCAGCAGTTACTCGGGCAGGGGTCACACTGAAGCTTTCTTT. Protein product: CASSYSGRGHTEAFF.